A selection of T cell receptor beta chains follows, all from one sample in a study of cytomegalovirus exposure and HLA in healthy donors. Assay used: immunoSEQ multiplex PCR; TCRdb lists only in-frame clones, some missing. Counted here are approximately 100,000 clones, under 85% occurring once; the ten biggest clones make up roughly 8%. The sample taken for sequencing was PBMCs. These receptors were obtained from a middle-aged man in good health and CMV-seronegative. CDR3s include the opening cysteine and the closing phenylalanine or tryptophan. Each record gives: D gene, clone size, V gene, J gene, CDR3 protein, CDR3 DNA. A D gene is named only where the DNA matches it firmly. Size values are once, few and many counts, or a class for expanded clones, and some rows have none.

-	-	TRBV7-3	TRBJ2-5	CASSPTGRQETQYF	TGTGCCAGCAGCCCTACAGGGCGACAAGAGACCCAGTACTTC
TRBD1	-	TRBV5-1	TRBJ2-3	CASSLGTGGWTDTQYF	TGCGCCAGCAGCTTGGGGACAGGGGGTTGGACAGATACGCAGTATTTT
-	few	TRBV2	TRBJ2-7	CASSDNLNFYEQYF	TGTGCCAGCAGTGATAATTTGAACTTCTACGAGCAGTACTTC
TRBD2	few	TRBV28	TRBJ2-2	CASSYSGGAAGELFF	TGTGCCAGCAGTTATAGCGGGGGGGCTGCCGGGGAGCTGTTTTTT
-	-	TRBV6-5	TRBJ2-3	CASSYGAGATDTQYF	TGTGCCAGCAGTTACGGGGCGGGGGCGACAGATACGCAGTATTTT
-	-	TRBV5-1	TRBJ2-7	CASSLVGRSREQYF	TGCGCCAGCAGCTTGGTTGGCAGATCGCGGGAGCAGTACTTC
TRBD2	few	TRBV7-2	TRBJ2-7	CASSQGLAGARYF	TGTGCCAGCAGCCAGGGACTAGCGGGGGCCCGCTACTTC
-	-	TRBV6-1	TRBJ2-3	CASSLEQGTQYF	TGTGCCAGCAGTTTGGAACAGGGAACGCAGTATTTT
TRBD1	-	TRBV4-2	TRBJ2-7	CASSQGQGAYEQYF	TGTGCCAGCAGCCAGGGACAGGGGGCCTACGAGCAGTACTTC
TRBD1	-	TRBV7-2	TRBJ2-1	CASSSPGQGYNEQFF	TGTGCCAGCAGCTCCCCGGGACAGGGGTATAATGAGCAGTTCTTC
TRBD2	-	TRBV27	TRBJ2-7	CASRNRDYLYEQYF	TGTGCCAGCAGAAACCGGGACTACCTCTACGAGCAGTACTTC
-	-	TRBV27	TRBJ1-1	CASSLGGNTEAFF	TGTGCCAGCAGTTTAGGCGGGAACACTGAAGCTTTCTTT
TRBD1	-	TRBV11-1	TRBJ2-7	CASSPRTGNYEQYF	TGTGCCAGCAGCCCTCGGACAGGGAACTACGAGCAGTACTTC
TRBD2	-	TRBV6-5	TRBJ2-5	CASCPGGGVQETQYF	TGTGCCAGCTGTCCCGGCGGGGGGGTTCAAGAGACCCAGTACTTC
TRBD2	-	TRBV6-1	TRBJ2-3	CASRESGTRGYVDTQYF	TGTGCCAGCAGAGAATCGGGGACTAGAGGTTATGTAGATACGCAGTATTTT
TRBD1	-	TRBV6-1	TRBJ1-5	CASSEGGTDYNQPQHF	TGTGCCAGCAGTGAAGGGGGGACAGATTATAATCAGCCCCAGCATTTT
TRBD1	-	TRBV5-4	TRBJ1-2	CASSPATGGGFYGYTF	TGTGCCAGCAGCCCCGCGACAGGGGGTGGGTTCTATGGCTACACCTTC
TRBD1	-	TRBV28	TRBJ1-5	CASSRHPGTGGQPQHF	TGTGCCAGCAGTCGTCACCCCGGGACAGGGGGGCAGCCCCAGCATTTT
-	-	TRBV4-1	TRBJ1-1	CASSRTTDMNTEAFF	TGCGCCAGCAGCCGAACGACAGACATGAACACTGAAGCTTTCTTT
-	once	TRBV19	TRBJ2-7	CASSIFRGKGYEQYF	TGTGCCAGTAGTATATTTCGAGGGAAGGGTTACGAGCAGTACTTC
-	-	TRBV4-3	TRBJ2-1	CASSQDTAGYGSYNEQFF	TGCGCCAGCAGCCAAGATACGGCAGGGTACGGGTCCTACAATGAGCAGTTCTTC
-	once	TRBV19	TRBJ2-1	CASSLQQGLINEQFF	TGTGCCAGTAGCCTCCAACAGGGATTAATCAATGAGCAGTTCTTC
TRBD1	-	TRBV13	TRBJ2-4	CASSTRQGAGVDIQYF	TGTGCCAGCAGCACGCGACAGGGGGCCGGGGTGGACATTCAGTACTTC
-	-	TRBV19	TRBJ1-5	CASSMGARVMDNQPQHF	TGTGCCAGTAGTATGGGGGCCAGGGTGATGGACAATCAGCCCCAGCATTTT
TRBD1	-	TRBV5-4	TRBJ2-7	CASSLAGQGFYEQYF	TGTGCCAGCAGCTTGGCGGGACAGGGTTTCTACGAGCAGTACTTC
TRBD2	-	TRBV5-1	TRBJ2-5	CASNNNGGAQETQYF	TGCGCCAGCAACAATAACGGGGGGGCACAAGAGACCCAGTACTTC
TRBD1	-	TRBV27	TRBJ2-7	CAHPGQDLPYEQYF	TGTGCCCATCCGGGACAGGATCTCCCCTACGAGCAGTACTTC
TRBD1	-	TRBV25-1	TRBJ2-7	CASSRTGEALEQYF	TGTGCCAGCAGTCGGACAGGGGAGGCCCTCGAGCAGTACTTC
TRBD1	-	TRBV11-3	TRBJ2-1	CASSLNRGYNEQFF	TGTGCCAGCAGCTTAAACAGGGGCTACAATGAGCAGTTCTTC
TRBD1	few	TRBV10-3	TRBJ2-5	CAISQDRGRETQYF	TGTGCCATCAGCCAGGACAGGGGTAGAGAGACCCAGTACTTC
-	-	TRBV7-2	TRBJ2-7	CASSTNRDTRSSYEQYF	TGTGCCAGCAGCACGAACAGGGATACGAGGAGCTCCTACGAGCAGTACTTC
TRBD1	-	TRBV7-8	TRBJ1-5	CASSQGDQPQHF	TGTGCCAGCAGCCAGGGGGATCAGCCCCAGCATTTT
TRBD1	-	TRBV10-2	TRBJ2-7	CASSGDRSSYEQYF	TGCGCCAGCAGTGGGGACAGGAGCTCCTACGAGCAGTACTTC
TRBD2	-	TRBV7-2	TRBJ2-2	CASSLGTSGGPGELFF	TGTGCCAGCAGCCTCGGGACTAGCGGGGGCCCCGGGGAGCTGTTTTTT
TRBD1	-	TRBV2	TRBJ2-3	CASSEAQQGDPSTWTDTQYF	TGTGCCAGCAGTGAAGCGCAACAGGGGGATCCCTCTACTTGGACAGATACGCAGTATTTT
TRBD2	-	TRBV19	TRBJ2-5	CASSIGVAGEQETQYF	TGTGCCAGTAGTATAGGGGTAGCGGGGGAGCAAGAGACCCAGTACTTC
-	-	TRBV6-6	TRBJ1-1	CASSSGGAVGTEAFF	TGTGCCAGCAGTTCCGGGGGGGCAGTGGGCACTGAAGCTTTCTTT
TRBD2	-	TRBV29-1	TRBJ2-3	CSVPSGRTDTQYF	TGCAGCGTCCCTAGCGGGCGCACAGATACGCAGTATTTT
-	-	TRBV27	TRBJ2-7	CASSNGRGATYEQYF	TGTGCCAGCAGCAATGGGAGGGGGGCTACCTACGAGCAGTACTTC
TRBD1	-	TRBV5-4	TRBJ1-2	CASSLGGIWADRDGNYGYTF	TGTGCCAGCAGCTTGGGAGGGATATGGGCCGACAGGGACGGTAACTATGGCTACACCTTC
TRBD2	-	TRBV19	TRBJ2-2	CASIGRGETGELFF	TGTGCCAGTATTGGGCGGGGGGAAACCGGGGAGCTGTTTTTT
TRBD2	-	TRBV6-1	TRBJ2-5	CASSEFYGAGGQETQYF	TGTGCCAGCAGTGAATTTTACGGAGCGGGGGGTCAAGAGACCCAGTACTTC
-	-	TRBV2	TRBJ2-3	CASSAGWSTDTQYF	TGTGCCAGCAGTGCAGGGTGGAGCACAGATACGCAGTATTTT